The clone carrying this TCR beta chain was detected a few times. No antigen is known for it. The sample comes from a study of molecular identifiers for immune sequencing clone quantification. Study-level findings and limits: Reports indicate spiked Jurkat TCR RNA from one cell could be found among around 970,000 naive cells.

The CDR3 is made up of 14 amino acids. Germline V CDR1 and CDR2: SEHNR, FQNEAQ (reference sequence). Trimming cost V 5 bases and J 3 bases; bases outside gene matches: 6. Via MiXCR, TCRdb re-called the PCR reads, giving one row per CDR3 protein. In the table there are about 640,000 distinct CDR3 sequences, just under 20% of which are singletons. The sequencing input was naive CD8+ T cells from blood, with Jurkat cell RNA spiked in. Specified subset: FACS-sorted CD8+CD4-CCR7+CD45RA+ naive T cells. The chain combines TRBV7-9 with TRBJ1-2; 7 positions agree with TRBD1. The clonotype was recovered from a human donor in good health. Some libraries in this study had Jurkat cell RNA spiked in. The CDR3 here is CASSGDRADYGYTF. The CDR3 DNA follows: TGTGCCAGCAGCGGAGACAGGGCTGACTATGGCTACACCTTC.